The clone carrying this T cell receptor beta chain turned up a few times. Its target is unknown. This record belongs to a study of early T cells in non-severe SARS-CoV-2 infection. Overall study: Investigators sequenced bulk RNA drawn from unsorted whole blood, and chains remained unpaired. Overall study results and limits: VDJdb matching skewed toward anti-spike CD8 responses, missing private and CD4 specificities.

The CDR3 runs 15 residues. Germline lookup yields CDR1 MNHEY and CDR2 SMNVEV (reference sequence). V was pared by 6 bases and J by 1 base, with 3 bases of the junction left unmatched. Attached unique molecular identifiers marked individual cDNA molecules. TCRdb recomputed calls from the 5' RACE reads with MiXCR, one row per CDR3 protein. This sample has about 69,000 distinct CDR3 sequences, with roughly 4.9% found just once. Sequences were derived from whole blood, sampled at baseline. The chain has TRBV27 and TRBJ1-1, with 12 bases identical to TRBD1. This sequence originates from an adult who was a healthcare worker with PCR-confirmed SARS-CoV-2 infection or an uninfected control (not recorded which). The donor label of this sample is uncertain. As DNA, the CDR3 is TGTGCCAGCAGCCGGGACAGGGGGCAGAACACTGAAGCTTTCTTT. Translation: CASSRDRGQNTEAFF.